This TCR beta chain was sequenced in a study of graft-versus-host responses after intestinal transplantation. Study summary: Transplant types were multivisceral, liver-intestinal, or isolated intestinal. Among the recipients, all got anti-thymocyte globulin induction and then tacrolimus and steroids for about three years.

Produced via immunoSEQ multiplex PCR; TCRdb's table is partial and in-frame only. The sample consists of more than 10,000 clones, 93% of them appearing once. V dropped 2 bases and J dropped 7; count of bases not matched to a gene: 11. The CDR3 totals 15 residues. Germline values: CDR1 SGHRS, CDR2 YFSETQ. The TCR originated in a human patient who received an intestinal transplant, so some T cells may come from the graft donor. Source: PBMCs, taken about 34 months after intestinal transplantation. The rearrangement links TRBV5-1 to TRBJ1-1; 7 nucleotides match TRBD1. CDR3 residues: CASSFRPQGIGEAFF. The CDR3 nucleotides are TGCGCCAGCAGCTTCCGACCACAGGGGATCGGTGAAGCTTTCTTT.